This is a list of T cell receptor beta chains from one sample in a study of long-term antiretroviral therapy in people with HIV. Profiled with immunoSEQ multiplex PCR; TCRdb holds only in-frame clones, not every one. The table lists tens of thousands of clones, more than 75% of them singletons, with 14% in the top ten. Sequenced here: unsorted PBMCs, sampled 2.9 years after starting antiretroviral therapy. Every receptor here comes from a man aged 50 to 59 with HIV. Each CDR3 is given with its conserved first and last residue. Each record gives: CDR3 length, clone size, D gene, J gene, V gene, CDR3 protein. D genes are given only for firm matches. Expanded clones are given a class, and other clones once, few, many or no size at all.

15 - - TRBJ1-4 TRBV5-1 CASRGEVTWGEKLFF
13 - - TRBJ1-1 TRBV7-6 CASSYRGNTEAFF
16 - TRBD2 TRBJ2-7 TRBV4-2 CASSQDPSGGAYEQYF
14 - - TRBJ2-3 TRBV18 CASSPGRHTDTQYF
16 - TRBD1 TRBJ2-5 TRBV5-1 CASSFIEGQLAETQYF
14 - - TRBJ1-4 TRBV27 CASRGRPGSEKLFF
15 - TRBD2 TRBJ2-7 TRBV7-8 CASSLGLAGSYEQYF
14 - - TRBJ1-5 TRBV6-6 CASSPGQYNQPQHF
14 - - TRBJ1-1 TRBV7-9 CASSLGTWNTEAFF
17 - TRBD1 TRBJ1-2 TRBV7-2 CASSLGSPGQGYYGYTF
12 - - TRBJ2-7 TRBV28 CASMKGAYEQYF
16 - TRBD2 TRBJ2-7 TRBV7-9 CASSSPGLTLPYEQYF
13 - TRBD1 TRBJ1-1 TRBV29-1 CSVRQGLNTEAFF
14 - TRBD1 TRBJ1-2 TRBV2 CASKRDRALYGYTF
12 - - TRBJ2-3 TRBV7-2 CASSLYTDTQYF
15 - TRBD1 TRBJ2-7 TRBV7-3 CASSLWAGGSYEQYF
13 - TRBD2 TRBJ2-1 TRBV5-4 CASRLAGAYEQFF
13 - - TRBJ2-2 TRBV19 CASSMMGTGELFF
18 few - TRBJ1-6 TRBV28 CASTGTDPPSSYNSPLHF
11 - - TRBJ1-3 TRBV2 CASSEPQGPNF
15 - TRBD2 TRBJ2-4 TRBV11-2 CASSTRDGGGNIQYF
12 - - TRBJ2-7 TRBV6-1 CAGRDNSYEQYF
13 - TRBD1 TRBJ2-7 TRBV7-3 CASSAGGLYEQYF
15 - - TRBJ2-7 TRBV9 CASSVLPGHSYEQYF
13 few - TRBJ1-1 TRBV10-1 CASSAVLNTEAFF
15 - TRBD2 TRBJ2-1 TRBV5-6 CASSLELAGTHEQFF
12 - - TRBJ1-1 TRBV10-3 CAISRGNTEAFF
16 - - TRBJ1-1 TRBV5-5 CASSLEGRIMNTEAFF
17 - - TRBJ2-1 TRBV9 CASSVEDGGRRRDEQFF
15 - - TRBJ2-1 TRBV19 CASSEVALGAGWQFF
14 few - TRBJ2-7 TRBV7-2 CASSLQINSYEQYF